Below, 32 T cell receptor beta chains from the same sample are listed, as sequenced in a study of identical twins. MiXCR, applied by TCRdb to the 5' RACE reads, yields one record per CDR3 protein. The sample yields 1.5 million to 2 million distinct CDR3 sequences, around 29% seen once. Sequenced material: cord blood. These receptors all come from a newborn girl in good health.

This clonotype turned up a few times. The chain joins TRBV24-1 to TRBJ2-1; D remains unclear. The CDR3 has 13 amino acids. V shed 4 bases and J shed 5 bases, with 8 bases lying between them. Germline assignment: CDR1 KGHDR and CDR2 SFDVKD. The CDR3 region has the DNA TGTGCCACCAGTGAACGGGTCAACAATGAGCAGTTCTTC. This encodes CATSERVNNEQFF.

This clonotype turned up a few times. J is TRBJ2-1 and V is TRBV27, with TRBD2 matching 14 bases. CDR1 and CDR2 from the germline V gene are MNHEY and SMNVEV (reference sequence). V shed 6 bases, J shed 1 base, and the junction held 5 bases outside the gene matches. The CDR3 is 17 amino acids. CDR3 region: CASRPWTSGRSYNEQFF. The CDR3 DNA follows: TGTGCCAGCAGACCATGGACTAGCGGGAGGTCCTACAATGAGCAGTTCTTC.

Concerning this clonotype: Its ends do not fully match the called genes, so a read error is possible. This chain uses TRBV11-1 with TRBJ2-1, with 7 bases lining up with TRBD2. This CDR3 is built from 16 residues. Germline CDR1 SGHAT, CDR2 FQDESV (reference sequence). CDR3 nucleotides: TGTGCCGGCAGCTTAGGGAGGGGTAGCTACGCCAATGAGCAGTTCTTC. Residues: CAGSLGRGSYANEQFF.

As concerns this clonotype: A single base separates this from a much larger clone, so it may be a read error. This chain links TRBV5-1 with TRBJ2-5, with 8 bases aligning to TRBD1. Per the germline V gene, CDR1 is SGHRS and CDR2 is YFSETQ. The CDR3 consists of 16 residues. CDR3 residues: CANSLKDRALQETQYF. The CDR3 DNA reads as TGCGCCAACAGCCTCAAGGACAGGGCTTTACAAGAGACCCAGTACTTC.

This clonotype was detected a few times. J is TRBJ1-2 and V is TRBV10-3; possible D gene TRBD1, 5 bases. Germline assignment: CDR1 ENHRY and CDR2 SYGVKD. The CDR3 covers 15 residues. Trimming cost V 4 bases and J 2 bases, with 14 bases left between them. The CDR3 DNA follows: TGTGCCATCAGTGGGGACTCTCTGAAGAACTATGGCTACACCTTC. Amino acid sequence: CAISGDSLKNYGYTF.

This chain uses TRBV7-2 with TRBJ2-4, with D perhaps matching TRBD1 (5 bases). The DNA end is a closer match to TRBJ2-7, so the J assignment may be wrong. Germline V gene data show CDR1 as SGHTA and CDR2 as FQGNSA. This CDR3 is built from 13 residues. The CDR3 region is CASSFHRSSEQYF. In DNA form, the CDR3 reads TGTGCCAGCAGCTTTCACAGGTCCAGCGAGCAGTACTTC.

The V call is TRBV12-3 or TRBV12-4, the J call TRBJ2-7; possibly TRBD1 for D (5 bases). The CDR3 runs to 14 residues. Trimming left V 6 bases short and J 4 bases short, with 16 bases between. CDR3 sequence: CASSLHVPGYEQYF. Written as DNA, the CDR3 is TGTGCCAGCAGCCTCCACGTCCCAGGGTACGAGCAGTACTTC.

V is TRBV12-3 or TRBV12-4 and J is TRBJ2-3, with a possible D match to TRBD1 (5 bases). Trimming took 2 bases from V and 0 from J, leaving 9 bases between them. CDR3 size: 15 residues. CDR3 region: CASSLTQGSTDTQYF. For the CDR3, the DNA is TGTGCCAGCAGTTTAACGCAGGGAAGCACAGATACGCAGTATTTT.

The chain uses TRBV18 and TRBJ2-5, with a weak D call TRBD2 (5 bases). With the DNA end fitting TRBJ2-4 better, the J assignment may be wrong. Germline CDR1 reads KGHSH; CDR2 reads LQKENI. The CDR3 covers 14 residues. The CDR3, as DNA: TGTGCCAGCTCACCACATAGGGAGAAAAACATTCAGTACTTC. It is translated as CASSPHREKNIQYF.

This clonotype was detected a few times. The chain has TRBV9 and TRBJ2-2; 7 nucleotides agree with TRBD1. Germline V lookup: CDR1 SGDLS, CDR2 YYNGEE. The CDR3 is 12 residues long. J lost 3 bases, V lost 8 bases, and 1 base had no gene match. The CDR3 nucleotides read TGTGCCAGTACAGGGGACACCGGGGAGCTGTTTTTT. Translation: CASTGDTGELFF.

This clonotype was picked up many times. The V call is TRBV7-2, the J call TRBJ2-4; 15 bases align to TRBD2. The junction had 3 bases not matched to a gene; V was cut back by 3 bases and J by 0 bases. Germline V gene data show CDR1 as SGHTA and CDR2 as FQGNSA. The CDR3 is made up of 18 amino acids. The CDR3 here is CASSFGLAGGLAKNIQYF. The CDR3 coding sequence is TGTGCCAGCAGCTTTGGACTAGCGGGAGGGCTAGCCAAAAACATTCAGTACTTC.

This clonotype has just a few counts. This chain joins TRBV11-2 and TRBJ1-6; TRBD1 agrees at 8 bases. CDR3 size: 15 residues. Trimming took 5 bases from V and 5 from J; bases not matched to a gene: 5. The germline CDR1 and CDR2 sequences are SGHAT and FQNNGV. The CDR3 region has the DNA TGTGCCAGCAGCAGAACGACAGGGGATAATTCACCCCTCCACTTT. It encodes CASSRTTGDNSPLHF.

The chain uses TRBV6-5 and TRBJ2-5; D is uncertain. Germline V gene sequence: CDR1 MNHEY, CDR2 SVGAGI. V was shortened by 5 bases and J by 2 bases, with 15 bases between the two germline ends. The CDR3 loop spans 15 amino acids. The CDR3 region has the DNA TGTGCCAGCAGTGGGGTGGGCAGGCAGCAAGAGACCCAGTACTTC. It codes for CASSGVGRQQETQYF.

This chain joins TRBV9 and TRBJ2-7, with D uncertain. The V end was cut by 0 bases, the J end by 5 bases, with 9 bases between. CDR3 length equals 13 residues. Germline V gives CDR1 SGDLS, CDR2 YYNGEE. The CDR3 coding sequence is TGTGCCAGCAGCGTAGCCGCCACCAACGAGCAGTACTTC. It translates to CASSVAATNEQYF.

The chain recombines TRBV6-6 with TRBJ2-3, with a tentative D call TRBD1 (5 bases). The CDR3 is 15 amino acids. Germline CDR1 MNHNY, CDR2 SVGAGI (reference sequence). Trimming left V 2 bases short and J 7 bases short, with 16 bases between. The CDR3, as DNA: TGTGCCAGCAGTTACAATCCGGCCAGGGATTATACGCAGTATTTT. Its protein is CASSYNPARDYTQYF.

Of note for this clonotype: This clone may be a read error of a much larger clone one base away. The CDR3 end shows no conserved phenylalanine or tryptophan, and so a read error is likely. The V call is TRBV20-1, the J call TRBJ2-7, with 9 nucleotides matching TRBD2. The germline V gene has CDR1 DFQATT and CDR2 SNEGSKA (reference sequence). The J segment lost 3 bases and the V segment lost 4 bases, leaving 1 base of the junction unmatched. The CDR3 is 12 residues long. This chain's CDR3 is CSAKTSGYEQYY. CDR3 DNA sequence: TGCAGTGCTAAGACTAGCGGCTACGAGCAGTACTAC.

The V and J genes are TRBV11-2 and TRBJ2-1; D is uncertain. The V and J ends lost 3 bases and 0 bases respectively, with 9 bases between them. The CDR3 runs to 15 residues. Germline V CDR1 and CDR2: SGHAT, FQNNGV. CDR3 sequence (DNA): TGTGCCAGCAGCTTCGGCGCGAGCTCCTACAATGAGCAGTTCTTC. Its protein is CASSFGASSYNEQFF.

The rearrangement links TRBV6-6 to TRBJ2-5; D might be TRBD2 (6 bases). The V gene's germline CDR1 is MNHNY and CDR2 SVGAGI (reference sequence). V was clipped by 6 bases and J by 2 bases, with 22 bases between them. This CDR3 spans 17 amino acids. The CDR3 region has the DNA TGTGCCAGCAGGGGTCGTTTTTACGGGAGTGGGCAAGAGACCCAGTACTTC. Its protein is CASRGRFYGSGQETQYF.

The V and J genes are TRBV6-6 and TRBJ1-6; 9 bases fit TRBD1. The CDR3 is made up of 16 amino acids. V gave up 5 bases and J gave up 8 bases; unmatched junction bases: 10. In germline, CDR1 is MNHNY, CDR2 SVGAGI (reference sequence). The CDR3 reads CASSNRGQGRDSPLHF. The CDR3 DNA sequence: TGTGCCAGCAGTAACCGGGGACAGGGTAGGGATTCACCCCTCCACTTT.

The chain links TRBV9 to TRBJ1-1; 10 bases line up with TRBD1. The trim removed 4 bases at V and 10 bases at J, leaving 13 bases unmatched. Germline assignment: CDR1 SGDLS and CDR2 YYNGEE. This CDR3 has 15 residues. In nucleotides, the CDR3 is TGTGCCAGCAGCCTGCGACAGGGGGCGGGGGGGCTAGCTTTCTTT. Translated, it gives CASSLRQGAGGLAFF.

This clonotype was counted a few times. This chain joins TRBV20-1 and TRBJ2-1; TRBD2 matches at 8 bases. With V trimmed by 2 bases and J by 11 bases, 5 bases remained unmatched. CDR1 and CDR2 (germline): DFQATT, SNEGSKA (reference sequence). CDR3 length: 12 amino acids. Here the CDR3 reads CSARLPGGQQFF. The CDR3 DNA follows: TGCAGTGCTAGATTACCGGGAGGGCAGCAGTTCTTC.

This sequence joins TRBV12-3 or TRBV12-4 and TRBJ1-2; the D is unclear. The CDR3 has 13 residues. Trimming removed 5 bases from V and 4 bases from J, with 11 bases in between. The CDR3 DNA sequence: TGTGCCAGCAGTCTCCAAAGGATCTATGGCTACACCTTC. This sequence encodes CASSLQRIYGYTF.

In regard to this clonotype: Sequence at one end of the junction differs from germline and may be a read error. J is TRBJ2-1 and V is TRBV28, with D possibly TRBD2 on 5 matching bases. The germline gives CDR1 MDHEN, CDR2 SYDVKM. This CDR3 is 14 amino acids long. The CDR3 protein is CASSLAGPRDEQLF. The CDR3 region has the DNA TGTGCCAGCAGTTTAGCGGGCCCTAGGGATGAGCAGTTATTC.

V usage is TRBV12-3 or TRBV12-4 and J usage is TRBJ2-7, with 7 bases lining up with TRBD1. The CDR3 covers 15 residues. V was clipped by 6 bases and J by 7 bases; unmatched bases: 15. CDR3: CASRPTGFSYNEQYF. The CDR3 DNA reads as TGTGCCAGCAGGCCGACAGGGTTCTCCTACAATGAGCAGTACTTC.

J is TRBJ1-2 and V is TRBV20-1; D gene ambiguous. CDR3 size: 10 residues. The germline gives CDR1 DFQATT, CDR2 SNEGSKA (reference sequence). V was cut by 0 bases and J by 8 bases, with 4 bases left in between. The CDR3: CSAREEGYTF. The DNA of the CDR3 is TGCAGTGCTAGAGAGGAGGGCTACACCTTC.

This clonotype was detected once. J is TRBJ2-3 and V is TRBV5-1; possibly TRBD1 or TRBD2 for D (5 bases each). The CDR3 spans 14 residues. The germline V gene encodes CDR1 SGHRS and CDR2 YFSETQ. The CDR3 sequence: CRTLGPGLEDTQYF. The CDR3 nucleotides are TGCCGCACCTTGGGGCCGGGATTAGAAGATACGCAGTATTTT.

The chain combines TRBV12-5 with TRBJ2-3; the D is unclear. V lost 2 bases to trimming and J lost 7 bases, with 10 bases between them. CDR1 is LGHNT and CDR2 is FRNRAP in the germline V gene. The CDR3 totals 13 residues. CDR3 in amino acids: CASGLRMGYTQYF. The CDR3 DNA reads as TGTGCTAGTGGTTTGCGGATGGGGTATACGCAGTATTTT. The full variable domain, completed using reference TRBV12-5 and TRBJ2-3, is DARVTQTPRHKVTEMGQEVTMRCQPILGHNTVFWYRQTMMQGLELLAYFRNRAPLDDSGMPKDRFSAEMPDATLATLKIQPSEPRDSAVYFCASGLRMGYTQYFGPGTRLTVL.

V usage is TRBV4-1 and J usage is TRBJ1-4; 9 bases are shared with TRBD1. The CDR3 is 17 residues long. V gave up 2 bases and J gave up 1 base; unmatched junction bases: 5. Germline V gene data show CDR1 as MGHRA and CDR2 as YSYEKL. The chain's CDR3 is CASSQPDRGVTNEKLFF. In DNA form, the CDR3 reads TGCGCCAGCAGCCAACCGGACAGGGGAGTAACTAATGAAAAACTGTTTTTT.

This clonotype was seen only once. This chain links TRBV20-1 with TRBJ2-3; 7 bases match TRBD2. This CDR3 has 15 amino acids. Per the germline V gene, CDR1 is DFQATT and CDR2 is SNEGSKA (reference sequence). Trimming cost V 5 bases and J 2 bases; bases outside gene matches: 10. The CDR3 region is CSAASGVLTTDTQYF. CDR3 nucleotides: TGCAGTGCTGCGAGCGGGGTTCTCACCACAGATACGCAGTATTTT.

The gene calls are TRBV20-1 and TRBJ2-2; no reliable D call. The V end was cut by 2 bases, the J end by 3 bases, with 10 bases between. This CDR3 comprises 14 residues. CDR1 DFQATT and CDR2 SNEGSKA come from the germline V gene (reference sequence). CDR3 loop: CSARKVSHTGELFF. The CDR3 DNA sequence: TGCAGTGCTAGAAAGGTCTCACACACCGGGGAGCTGTTTTTT.

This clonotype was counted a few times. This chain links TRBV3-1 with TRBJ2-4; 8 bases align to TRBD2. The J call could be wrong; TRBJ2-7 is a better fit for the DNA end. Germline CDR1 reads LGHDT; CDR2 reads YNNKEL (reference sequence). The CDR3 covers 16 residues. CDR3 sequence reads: CASSQDGVSGTYEQYF. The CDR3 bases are TGTGCCAGCAGCCAAGATGGGGTTAGCGGGACCTACGAGCAGTACTTC.

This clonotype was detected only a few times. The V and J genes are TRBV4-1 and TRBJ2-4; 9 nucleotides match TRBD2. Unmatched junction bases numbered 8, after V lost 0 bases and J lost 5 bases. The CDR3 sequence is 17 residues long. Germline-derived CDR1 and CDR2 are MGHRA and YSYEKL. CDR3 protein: CASSQDWREGPENIQYF. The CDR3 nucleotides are TGCGCCAGCAGCCAAGATTGGCGGGAGGGCCCTGAAAACATTCAGTACTTC.